What follows are 21 T cell receptor beta chains derived from one specimen sequenced in a study of shared clonotypes between healthy human individuals (TCRdb year 2020). The library was obtained by the immunoSEQ multiplex PCR assay. Not all clones reach the TCRdb copy of this immuneACCESS table, which keeps in-frame sequences only. Checked studies attribute under half of the gap to unresolved V genes and leave the rest unexplained. The table for this sample lists more than 2,000,000 clones; around nine tenths of them were counted only once. The leading ten clones occupy about 0.13% of the sample. The sequenced material came from naive CD4+ T cells sorted from blood. The cell subset or site label here, explained by the study, means: CD45RA+ positively selected. The origin of the receptors is a man aged 18 to 30 in good health.

The chain links TRBV11-2 to TRBJ1-2; D gene unclear. Germline V CDR1 and CDR2: SGHAT, FQNNGV. V dropped 5 bases and J dropped 7 bases, with 14 bases sitting between them. CDR3 length: 13 amino acids. The CDR3 DNA reads as TGTGCCAGCAGCACTGCACAAGGAGGTGGCTACACCTTC. Amino acids: CASSTAQGGGYTF.

V is TRBV29-1 and J is TRBJ2-5; a possible D gene is TRBD2 (5 bases). This CDR3 spans 13 amino acids. Germline CDR1 and CDR2: SQVTM and ANQGSEA. V shed 2 bases and J shed 5 bases, with 12 bases lying between them. CDR3 nucleotide sequence: TGCAGCGTTGAATGGGCTAGCCGGGAGACCCAGTACTTC. This gives the protein CSVEWASRETQYF.

J is TRBJ2-7 and V is TRBV19, with 7 nucleotides matching TRBD1. The trim removed 6 bases at V and 3 bases at J, leaving 11 bases unmatched. The germline V gene has CDR1 LNHDA and CDR2 SQIVND (reference sequence). This CDR3 is built from 15 residues. CDR3 region: CASSTARDSYYEQYF. The CDR3 coding sequence is TGTGCCAGTAGCACCGCCCGGGACAGCTACTACGAGCAGTACTTC.

On this clone itself: The same CDR3 also results from other DNA sequences found in this sample. The rearrangement links TRBV6-5 to TRBJ2-2; D uncertain. This CDR3 is built from 13 residues. Germline assignment: CDR1 MNHEY and CDR2 SVGAGI. Trimming left V 6 bases short and J 2 bases short, with 7 bases between. CDR3 protein: CASRGRNTGELFF. CDR3 coding DNA: TGTGCCAGCAGGGGTAGAAACACCGGGGAGCTGTTTTTT.

The genes are TRBV7-2 and TRBJ2-5; 7 bases map to TRBD2. V shed 5 bases, J shed 5 bases, and the junction held 14 bases outside the gene matches. The CDR3 covers 16 residues. In germline, CDR1 is SGHTA, CDR2 FQGNSA. The CDR3: CASSRAPVAGVETQYF. CDR3 coding DNA: TGTGCCAGCAGCCGGGCCCCGGTAGCGGGTGTGGAGACCCAGTACTTC. Based on the CDR3 plus reference TRBV7-2 and TRBJ2-5, the full variable domain is GAGVSQSPSNKVTEKGKDVELRCDPISGHTALYWYRQSLGQGLEFLIYFQGNSAPDKSGLPSDRFSAERTGGSVSTLTIQRTQQEDSAVYLCASSRAPVAGVETQYFGPGTRLLVL.

The rearrangement links TRBV18 to TRBJ1-3; D is uncertain. The CDR3 runs 16 residues. CDR1 KGHSH and CDR2 LQKENI come from the germline V gene. V lost 3 bases, J lost 4 bases, and 16 bases lay in between. CDR3: CASSPGGLSAGNTIYF. The CDR3 region has the DNA TGTGCCAGCTCACCGGGAGGACTCTCCGCCGGAAACACCATATATTTT. Filled out from reference TRBV18 and TRBJ1-3, the complete variable domain reads NAGVMQNPRHLVRRRGQEARLRCSPMKGHSHVYWYRQLPEEGLKFMVYLQKENIIDESGMPKERFSAEFPKEGPSILRIQQVVRGDSAAYFCASSPGGLSAGNTIYFGEGSWLTVV.

The chain recombines TRBV6-5 with TRBJ2-7; 7 bases are a match to TRBD1. V lost 2 bases to trimming and J lost 3 bases; unmatched junction nucleotides: 7. This CDR3 contains 15 residues. CDR1 and CDR2 from the germline V gene are MNHEY and SVGAGI. The DNA for the CDR3 is TGTGCCAGCAGTTACAAGTTTGACAGGGACTACGAGCAGTACTTC. It encodes CASSYKFDRDYEQYF.

The chain is built from TRBV30 and TRBJ2-1; 7 bases are a match to TRBD1. CDR1 is GTSNPN and CDR2 is SVGIG in the germline V gene (reference sequence). V trimming: 3 bases; J trimming: 12 bases; junction bases outside the gene matches: 11. The CDR3 sequence is 13 residues long. The CDR3 bases are TGTGCCTGGAGCCCCCAACAGGGGAGTGGGCAGTTCTTC. It codes for CAWSPQQGSGQFF.

The rearrangement uses TRBV5-5 and TRBJ2-1, with D unclear. The CDR3 consists of 17 residues. Germline CDR1 SGHKS, CDR2 YYEKEE (reference sequence). The V gene lost 0 bases and the J gene lost 4 bases, with 17 bases spanning the gap. CDR3 nucleotides: TGTGCCAGCAGCTTGGCCTCTGCGTCTAGAACTTACAATGAGCAGTTCTTC. It is translated as CASSLASASRTYNEQFF.

Of note for this clone: The sample holds other DNA sequences that translate to the same CDR3. This chain joins TRBV6-5 and TRBJ2-7; 7 bases agree with TRBD2. The germline V gene encodes CDR1 MNHEY and CDR2 SVGAGI. The J segment lost 7 bases and the V segment lost 4 bases, leaving 1 base of the junction unmatched. The CDR3 runs 11 residues. CDR3: CASSSGGEQYF. Written as DNA, the CDR3 is TGTGCCAGCAGTTCGGGGGGTGAGCAGTACTTC.

Comment on this clone: The junction does not match germline at one end; this may be a read error. The rearrangement uses TRBV7-7 and TRBJ2-1; TRBD2 aligns across 13 bases. This CDR3 has 15 residues. Germline CDR1 and CDR2: SSHAT and FNYEAQ (reference sequence). Here the CDR3 reads CASSYGTSGIGEQFF. The CDR3, as DNA: TGTGCTAGCAGCTACGGGACTAGCGGGATCGGTGAGCAGTTCTTC. Looking up the rest from reference TRBV7-7 and TRBJ2-1 gives the full variable domain: GAGVSQSPRYKVTKRGQDVTLRCDPISSHATLYWYQQALGQGPEFLTYFNYEAQPDKSGLPSDRFSAERPEGSISTLTIQRTEQRDSAMYRCASSYGTSGIGEQFFGPGTRLTVL.

About this clone: The same CDR3 can be traced to other DNA sequences in this sample. V and J are TRBV5-1 and TRBJ1-1; D uncertain. In germline, CDR1 is SGHRS, CDR2 YFSETQ. Trimming left V 0 bases short and J 2 bases short, with 11 bases between. The CDR3 runs to 15 residues. The CDR3 region is CASSLASGGNTEAFF. CDR3 DNA sequence: TGCGCCAGCAGCTTGGCTTCTGGCGGAAACACTGAAGCTTTCTTT.

This sequence joins TRBV28 and TRBJ1-1; D gene ambiguous. CDR1 is MDHEN, CDR2 SYDVKM, per germline. Trimming took off 8 bases at V and 5 bases at J, with 9 bases between the two ends. This CDR3 is 11 amino acids long. The CDR3 is CASVWRTEAFF. The CDR3 nucleotides read TGTGCCAGCGTTTGGAGGACTGAAGCTTTCTTT.

This chain uses TRBV28 with TRBJ1-1; 11 nucleotides line up with TRBD1. The V and J ends lost 6 bases and 0 bases, in that order; junction bases with no gene match: 3. Germline assignment: CDR1 MDHEN and CDR2 SYDVKM. The CDR3 covers 15 residues. CDR3 DNA sequence: TGTGCCAGCAGGGGGACAGGGGGATTGAACACTGAAGCTTTCTTT. Protein: CASRGTGGLNTEAFF.

The rearrangement joins TRBV9 to TRBJ2-7; 10 nucleotides align to TRBD1. V lost 7 bases, J lost 2 bases, and 9 bases stayed unmatched. This CDR3 is 15 amino acids long. Germline V lookup: CDR1 SGDLS, CDR2 YYNGEE. The CDR3 loop reads CASAPLGTGAYEQYF. Here the CDR3 DNA reads TGTGCCAGCGCCCCCCTCGGGACAGGGGCCTACGAGCAGTACTTC.

This clone was observed a single time. This chain uses TRBV9 with TRBJ2-7, with 8 bases fitting TRBD2. From germline, CDR1 is SGDLS and CDR2 YYNGEE. CDR3 length: 16 residues. V lost 3 bases to trimming and J lost 2 bases; unmatched junction nucleotides: 10. CDR3 in amino acids: CASSAGVGLGTYEQYF. Written as DNA, the CDR3 is TGTGCCAGCAGCGCGGGGGTGGGACTAGGGACCTACGAGCAGTACTTC. The entire variable domain, with the rest obtained from reference TRBV9 and TRBJ2-7, is as follows: DSGVTQTPKHLITATGQRVTLRCSPRSGDLSVYWYQQSLDQGLQFLIQYYNGEERAKGNILERFSAQQFPDLHSELNLSSLELGDSALYFCASSAGVGLGTYEQYFGPGTRLTVT.

The chain is built from TRBV19 and TRBJ2-1, with no clear D. The CDR3 is made up of 16 amino acids. V was clipped by 0 bases and J by 5 bases, with 14 bases between them. Germline V lookup: CDR1 LNHDA, CDR2 SQIVND (reference sequence). Here the CDR3 DNA reads TGTGCCAGTAGTATAGAAAGGACCCGTGGTAACAATGAGCAGTTCTTC. Encoded protein: CASSIERTRGNNEQFF.

The chain employs TRBV25-1 and TRBJ2-7; D ambiguous. V was cut by 3 bases and J by 2 bases, with 5 bases left in between. CDR3 length equals 12 residues. Germline V CDR1 and CDR2: MGHDK, SYGVNS. The CDR3 DNA follows: TGTGCCAGCAGTGACTCGGCCTACGAGCAGTACTTC. Protein sequence: CASSDSAYEQYF.

This chain joins TRBV10-3 and TRBJ2-5; possibly TRBD1 for D (7 bases). Germline assignment: CDR1 ENHRY and CDR2 SYGVKD. Trimming left V 4 bases short and J 1 base short, with 16 bases between. The CDR3 is made up of 16 amino acids. This chain's CDR3 is CAISGGDRGLQETQYF. CDR3 DNA: TGTGCCATCAGTGGGGGGGACAGAGGGCTCCAAGAGACCCAGTACTTC.

CDR3 sequence reads: CASSLARAGSTDTQYF. CDR3 nucleotides: TGTGCCAGCAGCTTAGCTCGGGCGGGGAGCACAGATACGCAGTATTTT. The chain joins TRBV7-9 to TRBJ2-3; weak D call: TRBD2 (6 bases). The CDR3 has 16 residues. The germline V gene encodes CDR1 SEHNR and CDR2 FQNEAQ (reference sequence). With 0 bases removed from V and 0 bases from J, the gap between germline ends came to 10 bases. Together with reference TRBV7-9 and TRBJ2-3, the CDR3 gives the full variable domain: DTGVSQNPRHKITKRGQNVTFRCDPISEHNRLYWYRQTLGQGPEFLTYFQNEAQLEKSRLLSDRFSAERPKGSFSTLEIQRTEQGDSAMYLCASSLARAGSTDTQYFGPGTRLTVL.

This clone was detected once. The J gene is TRBJ1-1, the V gene TRBV5-4; D gene unclear. The germline V and J ends were trimmed by 2 bases and 3 bases, with 11 bases remaining between them. The CDR3 contains 14 residues. Per the germline V gene, CDR1 is SGHNT and CDR2 is YYREEE (reference sequence). In nucleotides, the CDR3 is TGTGCCAGCAGCTTAGGCCCAGAGGACACTGAAGCTTTCTTT. This translates into CASSLGPEDTEAFF.